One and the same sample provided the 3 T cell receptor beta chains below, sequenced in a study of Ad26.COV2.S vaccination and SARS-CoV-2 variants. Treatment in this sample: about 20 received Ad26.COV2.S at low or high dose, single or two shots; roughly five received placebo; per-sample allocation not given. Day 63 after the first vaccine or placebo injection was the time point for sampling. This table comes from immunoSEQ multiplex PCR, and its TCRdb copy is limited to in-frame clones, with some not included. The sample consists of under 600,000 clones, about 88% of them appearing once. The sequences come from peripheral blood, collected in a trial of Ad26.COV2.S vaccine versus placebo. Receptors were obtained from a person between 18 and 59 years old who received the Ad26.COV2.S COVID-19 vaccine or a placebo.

In nucleotides, the CDR3 is TGTGCCTGGAGTGCCCCTGGCAGGGCGATTGGCTACACCTTC. It encodes CAWSAPGRAIGYTF. The J gene is TRBJ1-2, the V gene TRBV30; D might be TRBD1 (5 bases). This CDR3 is 14 amino acids long. Germline V CDR1 and CDR2: GTSNPN, SVGIG (reference sequence). V was cut by 1 base and J by 7 bases, with 16 bases left in between.

In nucleotides, the CDR3 is TGTGCCAGCAGTTACTCGTGGACAGGGGGGAACACTGAAGCTTTCTTT. Protein sequence: CASSYSWTGGNTEAFF. The J gene is TRBJ1-1, the V gene TRBV6-5; 10 bases line up with TRBD1. Germline loops: CDR1 MNHEY, CDR2 SVGAGI. Losses at the gene ends were 0 bases for V and 1 base for J; bases not matched to a gene: 2. This CDR3 is built from 16 residues.

CDR3 bases: TGTGCCAGCAGAACACCAGGGCCCTACGAGCAGTACTTC. It translates to CASRTPGPYEQYF. The chain uses TRBV28 and TRBJ2-7; D perhaps matches TRBD1 (5 bases). Per germline, CDR1 MDHEN and CDR2 SYDVKM. The CDR3 covers 13 residues. The ends were cut back, 6 bases at V and 2 bases at J, with 11 bases in the middle.